This T cell receptor (beta chain) stems from a study of T cell responses to AZD1222 COVID-19 vaccine. Study-wide points: Seropositive at baseline were only a handful of AZD1222 recipients. Spike was spanned by vaccine-associated CD4 TCRs, with dominance at 160-218 and 743-854.

Worth noting for this clone: What it binds is not known.

Trimming shortened V by 4 bases and J by 6 bases, and 18 bases separated the two germline ends. This CDR3 has 15 amino acids. Germline CDR1 MGHRA, CDR2 YSYEKL. Measured with immunoSEQ multiplex PCR; TCRdb has only the in-frame clones, and not every one. Among some 170,000 clones listed, roughly 94% were seen once. The sequenced sample was peripheral blood, obtained 28 days after the second AZD1222 dose. The receptor was derived from an adult who received the AZD1222 COVID-19 vaccine. The chain employs TRBV4-1 and TRBJ1-1; D is possibly TRBD1 (5 bases). The CDR3 DNA is TGCGCCAGCAGCCCAGTACCGGGGAAAGGGGCTGAAGCTTTCTTT. It yields the protein CASSPVPGKGAEAFF.